This is a list of T cell receptor beta chains from one sample in a study of shared clonotypes between healthy human individuals. Using immunoSEQ multiplex PCR, the repertoire was profiled, and TCRdb retains in-frame clones only, with some absent. Of around 2,100,000 clones in the sample, about 95% were seen once. Sequencing was done on a sample of naive CD8+ T cells sorted from blood. The receptor set was obtained from a man younger than 35 in good health. The CDR3 runs from the conserved cysteine through the conserved F or W. D genes are given only for firm matches.

>TRBJ1-1|TRBV15|.|13
CATSEDMNTEAFF
>TRBJ1-5|TRBV7-6|.|15
CASSLEAGSNQPQHF
>TRBJ1-1|TRBV6-6|TRBD1|12
CASSEGQTEAFF
>TRBJ1-2|TRBV6-5|.|14
CASSQSPRFYGYTF
>TRBJ2-2|TRBV4-3|TRBD2|18
CASSQGLAGGPGTGELFF
>TRBJ2-1|TRBV11-2|.|13
CASSFGTELKQFF
>TRBJ1-5|TRBV11-2|.|15
CASSLDLGAGQPQHF
>TRBJ2-7|TRBV15|.|15
CATSRVTEATYEQYF
>TRBJ1-2|TRBV27|TRBD1|18
CASSRLSGTGPSPYGYTF
>TRBJ2-2|TRBV30|.|12
CAWSEGAGELFF
>TRBJ1-4|TRBV13|TRBD1|13
CASSPDRDGKLFF
>TRBJ2-5|TRBV2|TRBD2|15
CASSEAGAGRETQYF
>TRBJ1-2|TRBV25-1|.|15
CASSEYEGREYGYTF
>TRBJ1-1|TRBV13|.|15
CASSSRDALNTEAFF
>TRBJ2-3|TRBV27|.|15
CASSLLGYTTDTQYF
>TRBJ1-5|TRBV7-6|.|13
CASSSLQGQPQHF
>TRBJ1-2|TRBV4-1|.|15
CASSQAFLGNFGYTF
>TRBJ2-6|TRBV2|.|15
CAGSKIHSGANVLTF
>TRBJ2-3|TRBV27|.|14
CASYPRGDTDTQYF
>TRBJ2-7|TRBV15|TRBD2|15
CATSPTSGTAYEQYF
>TRBJ1-1|TRBV11-2|.|17
CASSSTVGGVLNTEAFF
>TRBJ2-7|TRBV7-9|.|13
CASRDSSSYEQYF
>TRBJ2-2|TRBV5-5|.|17
CASSLTMGGLDTGELFF
>TRBJ2-7|TRBV28|.|13
CASSLSGGYEQYF
>TRBJ1-1|TRBV5-4|.|17
CASSLGQVRGLNTEAFF
>TRBJ2-7|TRBV5-8|.|15
CASSREVFLGHEQYF
>TRBJ1-4|TRBV11-2|.|14
CASSPGGRNEKLFF
>TRBJ2-7|TRBV7-9|TRBD2|15
CASSSTLAGFPEQYF
>TRBJ2-1|TRBV7-9|TRBD2|19
CASSLLQGRTSGIYNEQFF